This T cell receptor (beta chain) was sequenced for a study of neurological immune-mediated disorders. 5'RACE generated cDNA with 10-nucleotide random UMIs. TCRdb independently ran MiXCR on the 5' RACE reads; one entry per CDR3 protein. The repertoire holds about 52,000 distinct CDR3 sequences, with around 3.5% as singletons. The CDR3 loop spans 15 amino acids. Between the trimmed V and J ends, which lost 6 bases and 0 bases, there was a span of 15 bases. The V gene's germline CDR1 is DFQATT and CDR2 SNEGSKA (reference sequence). The study's findings and limits: The repertoires of 18 of 34 multiple sclerosis patients fell into one related-CDR3 cluster (a possible signature) under phylogenetic grouping.

In this sample, this clonotype turned up many times. The antigen remains unidentified. The V gene is TRBV20-1, the J gene TRBJ2-4, with TRBD1 as a possible D gene (6 bases). The sample consisted of PBMCs. This TCR came from a man aged 55 to 70 with multiple sclerosis. The CDR3 reads CSARTGLGAKNIQYF. CDR3 bases: TGCAGTGCGAGAACAGGGCTGGGAGCCAAAAACATTCAGTACTTC.